This T cell receptor (beta chain) emerged from a study of beta chain features in type 1 diabetes. Findings of the study overall: A moderate, significant TCRB CDR3 shortening appeared in type 1 diabetes across four CD4+ subsets.

Isolated RNA was reverse transcribed in full, so expressed TCRB transcripts were sequenced. Libraries were prepared by immunoSEQ multiplex PCR; TCRdb keeps only in-frame clonotypes and omits some of them. The table records 500,000 to 850,000 clones, around an eighth of them present only once. From germline, CDR1 is GTSNPN and CDR2 SVGIG (reference sequence). This CDR3 comprises 14 residues. The ends lost 7 bases at V and 2 bases at J; junction bases unmatched: 8. This clone was counted a few times. What it recognizes is unknown. Purity (above 95%) was reached by all sorted populations. This sequence originates from a man aged 18 to 29 with type 1 diabetes. The sample comprised naive CD4+ T cells from blood. The genes are TRBV30 and TRBJ1-5, with TRBD1 matching 7 bases. The CDR3: CAFSRQGGNQPQHF. The DNA for the CDR3 is TGTGCCTTCTCAAGACAGGGCGGCAATCAGCCCCAGCATTTT.